This TCR beta chain came from a study of neurological immune-mediated disorders (dated by TCRdb to about 2019). Regarding the research as a whole: Among the approximately 34 multiple sclerosis patients, relapsing-remitting MS was present in approximately 31 and secondary progressive MS was present in 3. Peripheral blood TCR-beta repertoires from patients with HTLV-I-associated myelopathy (HAM/TSP), patients with multiple sclerosis, and healthy controls were compared in the study using UMI-based sequencing. The roughly 110 TCR-beta libraries included longitudinal samples, technical triplicates and paired sorted CD4+ and CD8+ T-cell subsets alongside PBMC samples. The cohort comprised roughly 70 subjects: some 15 HAM/TSP patients, around 35 multiple sclerosis patients and around 20 healthy controls.

The CDR3 measures 12 amino acids from cysteine to phenylalanine. This entry keeps only the CDR3 DNA: 36 bases, framed from base 1. Reading the germline V gene gives CDR1 MNHEY and CDR2 SVGAGI. V is pared back by 2 bases and J by 10 bases, with 8 bases lying between the germline termini. This clonotype occurred many times. Which antigen it targets is not known. Per-base quality was not reported, and no clone a single base away is much larger than it. Unsorted PBMC libraries were generated from 2 million PBMCs stored in RNAlater at -80 °C until RNA extraction. Multiple sclerosis patients were enrolled in a US clinical protocol evaluating disease progression by magnetic resonance imaging. Peripheral blood was subjected to Ficoll-Hypaque density gradient centrifugation to isolate PBMCs, which were then cryopreserved in liquid nitrogen. General study outcomes and caveats: Phylogenetic analysis grouped repertoires from 18 of 34 MS patients into a cluster of related CDR3 sequences, suggesting a possible repertoire-level signature. TCR clonal expansion was greatest in HAM/TSP patients and smallest in MS patients, who ranked below even healthy controls. The MS cluster showed no association with clinical or MRI features, and the authors stated that larger cohorts are needed. Expanded clones from different subjects shared no identical CDR3 amino acid sequences, which suggests that TCR-beta repertoires were private in all groups.

cDNA was synthesized by template-switch 5'RACE using a primer carrying a 10-nucleotide random unique molecular identifier by which each TCR transcript was tagged. Every sequencing run covered 15-18 subjects and yielded more than 160 million TCR-beta sequences. The RNeasy kit was used for extraction of total RNA. Using the KAPA Real-time Library Amplification kit, TCR-beta VDJ regions were amplified with primers for the TCR constant region and the 5'RACE anchor. Sample indexes and Illumina adaptors were added in a first PCR, and a second PCR then increased library yield. The roughly 650 bp TCR product was size-selected on a 2% E-gel SizeSelection system after Ampure bead purification. Before pooling, library quality was checked on a Bioanalyzer, concentration was measured with Qubit, and libraries were quantified with the Kapa Library Quantification kit. An Illumina HiSeq 2500 was used to sequence the libraries paired-end at 2 x 150 bp. To increase sequence diversity, 25-30% phiX was spiked into each library pool. For the original study's pipeline: The UMI-based MiGEC pipeline processed quality-filtered reads and removed over 80% of raw TCR sequences during error correction. VDJ genes were aligned to IMGT germline references, and clonotypes were defined by unique CDR3 amino acid sequence plus V-J genes. VDJtools evaluated clonal expansion, Shannon diversity and CDR3 relatedness (CalcPairwiseDistances, ClusterSamples); CLCbio workbench built phylogenetic trees. Clones with at least 8 unique UMIs were defined as expanded, with this threshold being based on coefficient-of-variation modelling across technical triplicates. The public reads were quality trimmed at Q25 with fastp and then assembled into clones with MiXCR by TCRdb, keeping productive beta chains. Duplicate CDR3 protein sequences are folded into a single record with the most common DNA and genes. In this record, the V and J calls reflect TCRdb's handling and not the investigators' own analysis. The sample contains around 30,000 distinct CDR3 sequences, over 2% of them found a single time. Jointly, the top ten make up around 2% of the sample.

Sample: PBMCs. The receptor was isolated from a woman aged 45-60 years with multiple sclerosis. The chain employs TRBV6-5 and TRBJ1-4, with the D segment identity uncertain. The DNA sequence reads TGTGCCAGCAGTTACCGGCGGGGAAAACTGTTTTTT. This is translated as CASSYRRGKLFF.